This T cell receptor beta chain was identified in a study of CD8 T cells in Susac syndrome. The T cells that were sequenced for TCR beta were CD8+ and CD4+ cells from blood. It was negative isolation that provided the CD8+ and CD4+ T cells, whereas TEMRA cells were enriched by FACS. On this clonotype: Antigen specificity is unknown.

Study findings and constraints: Acknowledgment was made by the study that its TCR sequencing and HLA analysis involved a relatively small number of individuals.

A quantity of about 0.5 to 1 ug RNA underwent reverse transcription using random hexamers. An immunoSEQ multiplex PCR amplified TCR beta CDR3 over 54 Vbeta and 13 Jbeta. Each CDR3 protein gets one entry after TCRdb re-called the immunoSEQ multiplex PCR reads with MiXCR. The sample shows approximately 160,000 distinct CDR3 sequences, under 95% of them seen only once. The CDR3 contains 18 residues. CDR1 SGDLS and CDR2 YYNGEE come from the germline V gene. The V segment lost 5 bases and the J segment 3 bases; nucleotides outside the gene matches: 18. Sequencing was carried out using CD4+ T cells from PBMCs. The sequence derives from a human donor with multiple sclerosis. This rearrangement joins TRBV9 to TRBJ1-1; 8 positions agree with TRBD1. For the CDR3, the DNA is TGTGCCAGCAGTCACTCCCGGGGGTGGACAGGGACGGACACTGAAGCTTTCTTT. It encodes CASSHSRGWTGTDTEAFF.